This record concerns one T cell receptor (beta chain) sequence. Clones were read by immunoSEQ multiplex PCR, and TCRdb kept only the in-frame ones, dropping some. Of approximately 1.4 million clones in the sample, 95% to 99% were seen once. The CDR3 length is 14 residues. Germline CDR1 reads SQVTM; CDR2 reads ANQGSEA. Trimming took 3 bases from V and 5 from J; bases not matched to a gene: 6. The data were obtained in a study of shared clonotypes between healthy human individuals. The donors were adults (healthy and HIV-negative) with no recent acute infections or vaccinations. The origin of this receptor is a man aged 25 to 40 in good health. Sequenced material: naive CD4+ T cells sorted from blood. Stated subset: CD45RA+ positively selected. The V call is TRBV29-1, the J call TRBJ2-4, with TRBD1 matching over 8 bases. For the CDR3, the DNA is TGCAGCGTTGAGGACAGGGATGAAGAAAACATTCAGTACTTC. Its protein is CSVEDRDEENIQYF.